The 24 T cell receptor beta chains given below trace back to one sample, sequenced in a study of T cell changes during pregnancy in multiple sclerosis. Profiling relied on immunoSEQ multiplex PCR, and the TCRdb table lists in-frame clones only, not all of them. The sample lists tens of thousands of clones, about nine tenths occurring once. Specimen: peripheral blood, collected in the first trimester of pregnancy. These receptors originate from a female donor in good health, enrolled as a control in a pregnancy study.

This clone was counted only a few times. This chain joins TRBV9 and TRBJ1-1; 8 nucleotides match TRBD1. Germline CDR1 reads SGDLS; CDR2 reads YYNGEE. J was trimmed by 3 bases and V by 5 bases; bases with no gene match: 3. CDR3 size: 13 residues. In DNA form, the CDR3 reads TGTGCCAGCAGTGCGACAGGGGACACTGAAGCTTTCTTT. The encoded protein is CASSATGDTEAFF.

The CDR3 nucleotides are TGTGCCTGGGAGACAGGGGCTACGAATACGCAGTATTTT. It codes for CAWETGATNTQYF. This rearrangement joins TRBV30 to TRBJ2-3; 8 bases map to TRBD1. The CDR3 has 13 amino acids. V shed 5 bases and J 7 bases; nucleotides not matched to a gene: 8. In germline, CDR1 is GTSNPN, CDR2 SVGIG (reference sequence).

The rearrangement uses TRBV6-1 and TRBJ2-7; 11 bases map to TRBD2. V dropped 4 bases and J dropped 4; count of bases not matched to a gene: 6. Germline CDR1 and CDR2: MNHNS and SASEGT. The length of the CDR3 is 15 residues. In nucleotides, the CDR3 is TGTGCCAGCAGTGCCGTACTAGCGGGAGATTACGAGCAGTACTTC. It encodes CASSAVLAGDYEQYF.

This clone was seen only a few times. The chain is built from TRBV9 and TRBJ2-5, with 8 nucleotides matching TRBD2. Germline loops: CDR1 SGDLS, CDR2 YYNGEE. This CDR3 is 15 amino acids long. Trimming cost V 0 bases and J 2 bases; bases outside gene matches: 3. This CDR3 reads CASSVAAGAQETQYF. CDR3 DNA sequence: TGTGCCAGCAGCGTAGCAGCGGGGGCACAAGAGACCCAGTACTTC.

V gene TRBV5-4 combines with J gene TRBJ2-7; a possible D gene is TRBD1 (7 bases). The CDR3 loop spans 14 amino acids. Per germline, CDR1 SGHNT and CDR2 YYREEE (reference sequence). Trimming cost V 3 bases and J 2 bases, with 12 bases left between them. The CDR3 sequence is CASSSGGYAYEQYF. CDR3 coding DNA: TGTGCCAGCAGCTCAGGGGGGTACGCCTACGAGCAGTACTTC. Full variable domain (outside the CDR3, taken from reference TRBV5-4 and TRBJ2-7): ETGVTQSPTHLIKTRGQQVTLRCSSQSGHNTVSWYQQALGQGPQFIFQYYREEENGRGNFPPRFSGLQFPNYSSELNVNALELDDSALYLCASSSGGYAYEQYFGPGTRLTVT.

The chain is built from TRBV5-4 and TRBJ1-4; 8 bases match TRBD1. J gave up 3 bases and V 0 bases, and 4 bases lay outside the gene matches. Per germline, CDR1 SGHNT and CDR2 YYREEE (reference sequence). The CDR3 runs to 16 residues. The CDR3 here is CASSLDTGGANEKLFF. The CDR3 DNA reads TGTGCCAGCAGCTTGGATACAGGGGGTGCTAATGAAAAACTGTTTTTT.

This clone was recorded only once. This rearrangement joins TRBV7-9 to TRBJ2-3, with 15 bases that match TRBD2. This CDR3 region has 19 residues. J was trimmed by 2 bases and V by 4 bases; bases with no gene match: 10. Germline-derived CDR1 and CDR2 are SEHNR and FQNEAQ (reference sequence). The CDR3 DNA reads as TGTGCCAGCAGCTGGCCCGGGACTAGCGGGGGGTACCCCACAGATACGCAGTATTTT. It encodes CASSWPGTSGGYPTDTQYF. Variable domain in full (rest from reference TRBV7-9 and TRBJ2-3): DTGVSQNPRHKITKRGQNVTFRCDPISEHNRLYWYRQTLGQGPEFLTYFQNEAQLEKSRLLSDRFSAERPKGSFSTLEIQRTEQGDSAMYLCASSWPGTSGGYPTDTQYFGPGTRLTVL.

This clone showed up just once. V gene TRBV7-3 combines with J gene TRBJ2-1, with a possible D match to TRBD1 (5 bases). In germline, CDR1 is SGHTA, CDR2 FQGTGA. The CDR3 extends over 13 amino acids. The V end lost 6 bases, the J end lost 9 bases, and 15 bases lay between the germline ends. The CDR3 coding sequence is TGTGCCAGCAGTTCCGTCTGGGGCCGTGAGCAGTTCTTC. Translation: CASSSVWGREQFF. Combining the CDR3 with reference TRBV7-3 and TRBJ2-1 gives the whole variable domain GAGVSQTPSNKVTEKGKYVELRCDPISGHTALYWYRQSLGQGPEFLIYFQGTGAADDSGLPNDRFFAVRPEGSVSTLKIQRTERGDSAVYLCASSSVWGREQFFGPGTRLTVL.

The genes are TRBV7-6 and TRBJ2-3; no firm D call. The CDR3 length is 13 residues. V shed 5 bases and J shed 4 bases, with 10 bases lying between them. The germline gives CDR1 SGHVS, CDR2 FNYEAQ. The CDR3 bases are TGTGCCAGCAGCCACGTTACGGCAGATACGCAGTATTTT. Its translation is CASSHVTADTQYF.

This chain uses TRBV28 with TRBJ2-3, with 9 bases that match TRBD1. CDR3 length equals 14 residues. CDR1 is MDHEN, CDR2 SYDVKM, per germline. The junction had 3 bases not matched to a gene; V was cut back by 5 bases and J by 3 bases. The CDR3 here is CASSGTGITDTQYF. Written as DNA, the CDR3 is TGTGCCAGCAGTGGGACAGGGATAACAGATACGCAGTATTTT. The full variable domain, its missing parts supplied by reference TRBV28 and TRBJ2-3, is DVKVTQSSRYLVKRTGEKVFLECVQDMDHENMFWYRQDPGLGLRLIYFSYDVKMKEKGDIPEGYSVSREKKERFSLILESASTNQTSMYLCASSGTGITDTQYFGPGTRLTVL.

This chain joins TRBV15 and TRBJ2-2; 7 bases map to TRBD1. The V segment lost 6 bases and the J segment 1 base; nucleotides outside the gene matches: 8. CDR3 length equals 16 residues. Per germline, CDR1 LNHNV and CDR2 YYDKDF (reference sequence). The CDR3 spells CATRATTGENTGELFF. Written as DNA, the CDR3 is TGTGCCACCAGGGCTACTACAGGGGAGAACACCGGGGAGCTGTTTTTT.

In DNA form, the CDR3 reads TGTGCCAGCAGCCCAACACTTCCCAGCGGGGGTTACAATGAGCAGTTCTTC. Its protein is CASSPTLPSGGYNEQFF. The V call is TRBV7-7, the J call TRBJ2-1, with 8 positions matching TRBD2. The CDR3 runs to 17 residues. With 5 bases clipped from V and 4 bases from J, the junction kept 13 bases outside the gene matches. The germline CDR1 and CDR2 sequences are SSHAT and FNYEAQ (reference sequence).

The CDR3 nucleotides read TGTGCCAGCAGCTTAGGGCAGGTGGATGGCTACACCTTC. This codes for CASSLGQVDGYTF. The rearrangement joins TRBV7-9 to TRBJ1-2, with no clear D. V shed 1 base and J shed 6 bases, with 9 bases lying between them. This CDR3 spans 13 amino acids. Germline lookup yields CDR1 SEHNR and CDR2 FQNEAQ (reference sequence). The complete variable domain, with remaining parts taken from reference TRBV7-9 and TRBJ1-2, reads DTGVSQNPRHKITKRGQNVTFRCDPISEHNRLYWYRQTLGQGPEFLTYFQNEAQLEKSRLLSDRFSAERPKGSFSTLEIQRTEQGDSAMYLCASSLGQVDGYTFGSGTRLTVV.

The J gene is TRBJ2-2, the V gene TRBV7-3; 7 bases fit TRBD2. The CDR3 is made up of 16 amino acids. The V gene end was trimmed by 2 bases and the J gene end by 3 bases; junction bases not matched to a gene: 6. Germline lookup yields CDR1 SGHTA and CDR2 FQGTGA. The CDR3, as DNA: TGTGCCAGCAGCTTACCGGGCAGCGGGGACACCGGGGAGCTGTTTTTT. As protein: CASSLPGSGDTGELFF.

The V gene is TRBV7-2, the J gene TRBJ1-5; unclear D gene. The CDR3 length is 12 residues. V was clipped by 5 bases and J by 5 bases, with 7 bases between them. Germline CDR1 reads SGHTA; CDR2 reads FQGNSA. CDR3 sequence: CASSESDQPQHF. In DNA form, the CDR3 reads TGTGCCAGCAGCGAGTCCGATCAGCCCCAGCATTTT.

CDR3 DNA sequence: TGTGCCAGCAGTTTACGGGCAGGGTCGGCCTACAATGAGCAGTTCTTC. Protein product: CASSLRAGSAYNEQFF. This chain joins TRBV28 and TRBJ2-1; D might be TRBD1 (5 bases). V lost 2 bases and J lost 2, with 13 bases in between. The CDR3 sequence is 16 residues long. The germline gives CDR1 MDHEN, CDR2 SYDVKM.

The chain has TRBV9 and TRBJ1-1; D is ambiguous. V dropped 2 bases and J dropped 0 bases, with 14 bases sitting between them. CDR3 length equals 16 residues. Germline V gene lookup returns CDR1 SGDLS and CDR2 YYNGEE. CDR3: CASSVSISPMNTEAFF. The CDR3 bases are TGTGCCAGCAGCGTCTCAATCAGTCCCATGAACACTGAAGCTTTCTTT.

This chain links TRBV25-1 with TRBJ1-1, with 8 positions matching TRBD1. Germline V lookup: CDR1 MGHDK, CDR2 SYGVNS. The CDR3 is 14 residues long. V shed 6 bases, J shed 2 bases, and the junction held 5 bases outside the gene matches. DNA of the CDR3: TGTGCCAGCAGCGACGACAGGGGTAACACTGAAGCTTTCTTT. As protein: CASSDDRGNTEAFF.

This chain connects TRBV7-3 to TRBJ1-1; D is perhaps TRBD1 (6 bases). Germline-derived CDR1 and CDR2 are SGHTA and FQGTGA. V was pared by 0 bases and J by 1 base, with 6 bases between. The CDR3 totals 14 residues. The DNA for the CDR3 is TGTGCCAGCAGCTTAACACAGGGGAACACTGAAGCTTTCTTT. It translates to CASSLTQGNTEAFF.

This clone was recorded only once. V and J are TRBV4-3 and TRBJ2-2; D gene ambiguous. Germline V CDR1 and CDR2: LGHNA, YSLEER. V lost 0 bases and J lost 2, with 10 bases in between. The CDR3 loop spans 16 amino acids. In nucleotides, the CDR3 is TGCGCCAGCAGCCAAGATGCGAGGTTAAACACCGGGGAGCTGTTTTTT. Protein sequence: CASSQDARLNTGELFF.

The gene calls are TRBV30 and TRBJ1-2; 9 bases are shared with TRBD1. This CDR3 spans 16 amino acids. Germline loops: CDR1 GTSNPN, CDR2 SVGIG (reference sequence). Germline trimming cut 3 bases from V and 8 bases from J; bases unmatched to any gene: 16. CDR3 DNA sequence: TGTGCCTGGAGACCCCGAGACAGGGGGGCAGGGAACGGCTACACCTTC. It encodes CAWRPRDRGAGNGYTF.

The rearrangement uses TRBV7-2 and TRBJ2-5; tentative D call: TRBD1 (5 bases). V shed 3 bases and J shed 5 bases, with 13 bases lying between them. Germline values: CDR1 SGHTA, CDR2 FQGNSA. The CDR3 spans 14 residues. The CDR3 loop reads CASSLPGNWETQYF. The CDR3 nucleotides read TGTGCCAGCAGCTTGCCAGGGAATTGGGAGACCCAGTACTTC. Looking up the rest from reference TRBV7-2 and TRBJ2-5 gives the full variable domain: GAGVSQSPSNKVTEKGKDVELRCDPISGHTALYWYRQSLGQGLEFLIYFQGNSAPDKSGLPSDRFSAERTGGSVSTLTIQRTQQEDSAVYLCASSLPGNWETQYFGPGTRLLVL.

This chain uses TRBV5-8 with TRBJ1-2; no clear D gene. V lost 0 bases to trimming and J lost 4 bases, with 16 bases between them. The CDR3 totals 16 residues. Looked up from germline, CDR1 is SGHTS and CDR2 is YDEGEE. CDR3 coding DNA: TGTGCCAGCAGCTTGGCGGCAGTCTGGTCGGGCTATGGCTACACCTTC. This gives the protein CASSLAAVWSGYGYTF.

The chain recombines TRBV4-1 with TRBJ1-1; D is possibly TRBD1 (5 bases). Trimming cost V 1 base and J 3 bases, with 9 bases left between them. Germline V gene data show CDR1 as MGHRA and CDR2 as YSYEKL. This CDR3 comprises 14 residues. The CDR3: CASSQGQGDTEAFF. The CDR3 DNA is TGCGCCAGCAGCCAAGGGCAAGGGGACACTGAAGCTTTCTTT.